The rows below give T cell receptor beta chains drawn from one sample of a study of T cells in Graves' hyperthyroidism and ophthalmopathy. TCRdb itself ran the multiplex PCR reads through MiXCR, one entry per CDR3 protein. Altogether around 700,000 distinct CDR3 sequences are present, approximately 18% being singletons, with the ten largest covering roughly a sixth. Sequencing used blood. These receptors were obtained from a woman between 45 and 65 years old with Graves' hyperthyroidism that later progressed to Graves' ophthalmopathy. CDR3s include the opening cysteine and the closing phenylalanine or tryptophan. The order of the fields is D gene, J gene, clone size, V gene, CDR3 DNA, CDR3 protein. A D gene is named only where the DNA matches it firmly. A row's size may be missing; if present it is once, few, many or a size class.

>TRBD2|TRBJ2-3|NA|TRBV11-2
TGTGCCAGCAGCCAAGAAGCCAGGAGCGGGGCAGGCACAGATACGCAGTATTTT
CASSQEARSGAGTDTQYF
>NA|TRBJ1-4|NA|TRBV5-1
TGCGCCAGCAGCTTTGACCAGGGTGCAACTAATGAAAAACTGTTTTTT
CASSFDQGATNEKLFF
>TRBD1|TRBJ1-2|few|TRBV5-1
TGCGCCAGCAGTGATGACAGGGGCCCCTATGGCTACACCTTC
CASSDDRGPYGYTF
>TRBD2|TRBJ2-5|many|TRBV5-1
TGCGCCAGCAGCTTTAGCGGGGGGGAAGAGACCCAGTACTTC
CASSFSGGEETQYF
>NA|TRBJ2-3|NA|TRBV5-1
TGCGCCAGCAGCCTCCGGAACACAGATACGCGGTATTTT
CASSLRNTDTRYF
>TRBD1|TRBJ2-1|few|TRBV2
TGTGCCAGCAGGGTACAGGGGGCCCACAATGAGCAGTTCTTC
CASRVQGAHNEQFF
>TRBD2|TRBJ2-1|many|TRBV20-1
TGCAGTGCTAGGATCCCAAGACTAGCGAGGTATGAGCAGTTCTTC
CSARIPRLARYEQFF
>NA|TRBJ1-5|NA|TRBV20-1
TGCAGTGCTAGAGATTCTCGAGGGGGAAGCCAGCCCCAGCATTTT
CSARDSRGGSQPQHF
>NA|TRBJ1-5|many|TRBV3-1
TGTGCCAGCAGCCAAGGGGTTCAGCTCTATAGCAATCAGCCCCAGCATTTT
CASSQGVQLYSNQPQHF
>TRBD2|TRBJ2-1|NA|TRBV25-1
TGTGCCAGCAGTGAATACGGGGGGGGTGTGGATGAGCAGTTCTTC
CASSEYGGGVDEQFF
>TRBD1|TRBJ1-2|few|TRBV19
TGTGCCAGTAGTTACCGACAGGGTGAGGATGGCTACACCTTC
CASSYRQGEDGYTF
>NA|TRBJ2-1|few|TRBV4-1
TGCGCCAGCAGCCAAGAGTCTACCCCATCCTACAATGAGCAGTTCTTC
CASSQESTPSYNEQFF
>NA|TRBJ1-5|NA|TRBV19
TGTGCCAGTAGCCCACCCCCACCGAATCAGCCCCAGCATTTT
CASSPPPPNQPQHF
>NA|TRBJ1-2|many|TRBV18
TGTGCCAGCTCACGGTTCGGGGGCGGCTATGGCTACACCTTC
CASSRFGGGYGYTF
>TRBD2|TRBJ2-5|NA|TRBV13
TGTGCCAGCAGCTCTCGGCGGGGGGTCGGGGAGACCCAGTACTTC
CASSSRRGVGETQYF
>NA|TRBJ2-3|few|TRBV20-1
TGCAGTGCTATGGGTCGGTATGGAGATACGCAGTATTTT
CSAMGRYGDTQYF
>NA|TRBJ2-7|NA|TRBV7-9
TGTGCCAGCTCGGCTCGGTACTACGAGCAGTACTTC
CASSARYYEQYF
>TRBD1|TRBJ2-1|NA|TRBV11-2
TGTGCCAGCAGCCGACAGGGCCAAACCTACAATGAGCAGTTCTTC
CASSRQGQTYNEQFF
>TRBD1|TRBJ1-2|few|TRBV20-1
TGCAGTGCTAGAGAGGACAGGGTTTTAGATGGCTACACCTTC
CSAREDRVLDGYTF
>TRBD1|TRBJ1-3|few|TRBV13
TGTGCCAGCAGCCGAGACGACAGGGAGAAAAACACCATATATTTT
CASSRDDREKNTIYF
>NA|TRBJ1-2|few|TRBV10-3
TGTGCCATCCAGCAGTTTGCAGGGGTCTATGGCTACACCTTC
CAIQQFAGVYGYTF
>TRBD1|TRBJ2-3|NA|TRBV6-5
TGTGCCAGCAGTTACGGGACAGGGGGCACAGATACGCAGTATTTT
CASSYGTGGTDTQYF
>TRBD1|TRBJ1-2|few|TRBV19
TGTGCCAGTAGCAACCCTGGACAGGGGGCAATAGAGGGAAACTATGGCTACACCTTC
CASSNPGQGAIEGNYGYTF
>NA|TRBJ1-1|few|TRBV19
TGTGCCAGTAGTGTCGACCTGGGGCGGAACACTGAAGCTTTCTTT
CASSVDLGRNTEAFF
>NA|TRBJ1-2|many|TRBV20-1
TGCAGTGCTAGAGATGGTAATCACGGCTACACCTTC
CSARDGNHGYTF
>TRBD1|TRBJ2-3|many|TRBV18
TGTGCCAGCTCACCACGAGGACAGGGAAGCACAGATACGCAGTATTTT
CASSPRGQGSTDTQYF
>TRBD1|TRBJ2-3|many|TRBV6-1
TGTGCCAGCCAGGACAGGGGGCCAGATACGCAGTATTTT
CASQDRGPDTQYF
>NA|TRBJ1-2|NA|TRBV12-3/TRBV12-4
TGTGCCAGCAGTATTGGACCCAATAACTATGGCTACACCTTC
CASSIGPNNYGYTF
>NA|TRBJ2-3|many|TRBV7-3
TGTGCCAGCGGGCAGGGGGGAACGGATACGCAGTATTTT
CASGQGGTDTQYF
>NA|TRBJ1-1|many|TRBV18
TGTGCCAGCTCACCCCGGGAGGGGCGAAACACTGAAGCTTTCTTT
CASSPREGRNTEAFF
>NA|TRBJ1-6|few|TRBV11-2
TGTGCCAGCAGCTCCACCGGTGGGGGCGGGGGCTCACCCCTCCACTTT
CASSSTGGGGGSPLHF
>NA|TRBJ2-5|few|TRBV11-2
TGTGCCAGCAACGTTCAGGGCCAAGAGACCCAGTACTTC
CASNVQGQETQYF
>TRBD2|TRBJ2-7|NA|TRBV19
TGTGCCAGTAGTCTAGAAGCGGGATTCTCCTACGAGCAGTACTTC
CASSLEAGFSYEQYF
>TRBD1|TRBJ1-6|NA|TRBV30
TGTGCCTGGAGTGCACATCAGGGGGACAATTCACCCCTCCACTTT
CAWSAHQGDNSPLHF
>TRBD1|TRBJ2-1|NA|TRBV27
TGTGCCAGCAGACTGACGACAGGGGGTCCCTACAATGAGCAGTTCTTC
CASRLTTGGPYNEQFF
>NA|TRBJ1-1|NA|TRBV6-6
TGTGCCAGCAGTTACCCCTGGTTTAGGGACGCCGTGAACACTGAAGCTTTCTTT
CASSYPWFRDAVNTEAFF
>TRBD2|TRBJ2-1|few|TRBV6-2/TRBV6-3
TGTGCCAGCAACGCGCGGGGGGCACACGACAATGAGCAGTTCTTC
CASNARGAHDNEQFF
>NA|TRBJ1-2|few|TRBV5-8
TGTGCCAGCAGCTCGGACCCAGGGCTCTATGGCTACACCTTC
CASSSDPGLYGYTF
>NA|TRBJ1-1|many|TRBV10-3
TGTGCCATCAAACTTCCCGGGACACCGAACACTGAAGCTTTCTTT
CAIKLPGTPNTEAFF
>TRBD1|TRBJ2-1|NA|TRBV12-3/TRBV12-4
TGTGCCAGCAGGACGACAGGGGCTAGCAGGTACAATGAGCAGTTCTTC
CASRTTGASRYNEQFF
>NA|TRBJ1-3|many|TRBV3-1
TGTGCCAGCAGCCAAGCCCCCGGCAGGGTTGGAAACACCATATATTTT
CASSQAPGRVGNTIYF
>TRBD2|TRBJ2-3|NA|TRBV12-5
TGTGCTAGTGGTTCCGGGACTAGCGGGGGCACAGATACGCAGTATTTT
CASGSGTSGGTDTQYF
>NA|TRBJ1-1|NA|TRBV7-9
TGTGCCAGCAGCTCAATGCACGAAGCTTTCTTT
CASSSMHEAFF
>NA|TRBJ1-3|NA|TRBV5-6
TGTGCCAGCGCCCAGGGTATCGTGGACACCATATATTTT
CASAQGIVDTIYF
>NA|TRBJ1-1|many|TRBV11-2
TGTGCCAGCAGCTTGGGCCGGGGGCACACTGAAGCTTTCTTT
CASSLGRGHTEAFF
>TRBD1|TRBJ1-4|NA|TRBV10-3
TGTGCCATCAGTTACCCCGACAGGGCAACTAATGAAAAACTGTTTTTT
CAISYPDRATNEKLFF
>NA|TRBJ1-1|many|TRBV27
TGTGCCAGCAGGTCACAGGGTAGTGGGGCTTTCTTT
CASRSQGSGAFF
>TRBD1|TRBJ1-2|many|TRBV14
TGTGCCAGCAGCTACCGGGACAGGGAAAGCCCCTATGGCTACACCTTC
CASSYRDRESPYGYTF
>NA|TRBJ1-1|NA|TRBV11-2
TGTGCCAGCAGCTTGGCCGGGGTCGAAACTGAAGCTTTCTTT
CASSLAGVETEAFF
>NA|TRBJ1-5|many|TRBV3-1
TGTGCCAGCAGCCAAGATTTAACAGGGAGGCAGCCCCAGCATTTT
CASSQDLTGRQPQHF
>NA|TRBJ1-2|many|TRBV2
TGTGCCAGCAGTGACACAGGGACCCCTTATGGCTACACCTTC
CASSDTGTPYGYTF
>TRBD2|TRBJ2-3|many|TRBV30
TGTGCCTGGATCCGGGGGGGTGTGGATACGCAGTATTTT
CAWIRGGVDTQYF
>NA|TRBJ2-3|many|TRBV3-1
TGTGCCAGCAGCCAAGATGAACTCAGGGATACGCAGTATTTT
CASSQDELRDTQYF
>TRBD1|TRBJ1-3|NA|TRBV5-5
TGTGCCAGCAGCTTGGGTGGACAGGGGGGAAGCACCATATATTTT
CASSLGGQGGSTIYF
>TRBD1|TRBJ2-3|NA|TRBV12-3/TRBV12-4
TGTGCCAGCAGCTCAAAGACAGGGAGCACAGATACGCAGTATTTT
CASSSKTGSTDTQYF
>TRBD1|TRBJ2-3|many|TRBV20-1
TGCAGTGCTAGGACAGGGGGAAACACAGATACGCAGTATTTT
CSARTGGNTDTQYF
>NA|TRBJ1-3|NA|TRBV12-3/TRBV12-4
TGTGCCAGCAGTTTAACAGGGAAAACTGGAAACACCATATATTTT
CASSLTGKTGNTIYF